These 23 T cell receptor beta chains were sequenced from one sample in a study of blood T cell repertoires in COVID-19. Profiling relied on immunoSEQ multiplex PCR, and the TCRdb table lists in-frame clones only, not all of them. Found here are a few hundred thousand clones, approximately 83% of them singletons; the top ten hold 0.95% to 1.5%. Sequenced input: peripheral blood. These receptors were taken from a woman in her 30s with COVID-19, enrolled during active disease.

The chain carries TRBV6-1 and TRBJ2-3, with 15 bases matching TRBD2. The V and J ends lost 1 base and 0 bases, in that order; junction bases with no gene match: 8. The CDR3 has 20 residues. Germline CDR1 MNHNS, CDR2 SASEGT. CDR3 in amino acids: CASSEGTSGRVWVSTDTQYF. Here the CDR3 DNA reads TGTGCCAGCAGTGAAGGGACTAGCGGGAGGGTCTGGGTGAGCACAGATACGCAGTATTTT.

CDR3 sequence reads: CATRDLGGDEQFF. CDR3 nucleotides: TGTGCCACCCGGGACTTAGGGGGCGATGAGCAGTTCTTC. The V call is TRBV2, the J call TRBJ2-1, with D tentatively TRBD1 (7 bases). V dropped 10 bases and J dropped 8 bases, with 18 bases sitting between them. The CDR3 runs 13 residues. Germline CDR1 is SNHLY and CDR2 is FYNNEI.

The V call is TRBV28, the J call TRBJ1-5; D is ambiguous. Trimming took 5 bases from V and 0 from J, leaving 5 bases between them. This CDR3 has 13 amino acids. The V gene's germline CDR1 is MDHEN and CDR2 SYDVKM. CDR3 bases: TGTGCCAGCAGTGTCTATAGCAATCAGCCCCAGCATTTT. Amino acids: CASSVYSNQPQHF. Variable domain in full (rest from reference TRBV28 and TRBJ1-5): DVKVTQSSRYLVKRTGEKVFLECVQDMDHENMFWYRQDPGLGLRLIYFSYDVKMKEKGDIPEGYSVSREKKERFSLILESASTNQTSMYLCASSVYSNQPQHFGDGTRLSIL.

The rearrangement uses TRBV6-2 or TRBV6-3 and TRBJ2-5; D is ambiguous. Germline V gene data show CDR1 as MNHEY and CDR2 as SVGEGT. The germline V and J ends were trimmed by 1 base and 11 bases, with 14 bases remaining between them. The CDR3 has 13 amino acids. CDR3 bases: TGTGCCAGCAGTTACTTGGTTGGCCACGTGCAGTACTTC. Translating gives CASSYLVGHVQYF.

V usage is TRBV7-9 and J usage is TRBJ1-2; 9 positions match TRBD1. Germline-derived CDR1 and CDR2 are SEHNR and FQNEAQ (reference sequence). Germline trimming cut 4 bases from V and 6 bases from J; bases unmatched to any gene: 3. The CDR3 consists of 13 residues. The CDR3 DNA reads TGTGCCAGCAGCTCGGACAGGGGTGATGGCTACACCTTC. Protein product: CASSSDRGDGYTF.

The rearrangement links TRBV27 to TRBJ2-7; 10 bases line up with TRBD1. The CDR3 spans 13 residues. Looked up from germline, CDR1 is MNHEY and CDR2 is SMNVEV (reference sequence). V shed 8 bases and J 6 bases; nucleotides not matched to a gene: 7. The CDR3 spells CASWDRGIREQYF. The CDR3 DNA sequence: TGTGCCAGCTGGGACAGGGGTATTCGCGAGCAGTACTTC.

The rearrangement joins TRBV21-1 to TRBJ2-7; the table gives TRBD2 as D, unverified against the DNA. TRBV21-1 is flagged as a pseudogene. The CDR3 contains 16 residues. CDR3 sequence reads: CASSKARTSGPYEQYF. The CDR3 coding sequence is TGTGCCAGCAGCAAAGCTAGGACTAGCGGGCCCTACGAGCAGTACTTC.

The chain employs TRBV5-6 and TRBJ1-3; D perhaps matches TRBD1 (6 bases). The CDR3 totals 16 residues. Trimming took 4 bases from V and 1 from J, leaving 15 bases between them. Germline lookup yields CDR1 SGHDT and CDR2 YYEEEE. This CDR3 reads CASSPAPTGSGNTIYF. In nucleotides, the CDR3 is TGTGCCAGCAGCCCCGCCCCGACAGGTTCTGGAAACACCATATATTTT.

The chain carries TRBV7-9 and TRBJ2-3; 8 nucleotides align to TRBD1. CDR3 length: 14 residues. V lost 2 bases, J lost 6 bases, and 4 bases stayed unmatched. CDR1 and CDR2 (germline): SEHNR, FQNEAQ (reference sequence). The DNA for the CDR3 is TGTGCCAGCAGCTTATCAGGGGGCAGGGATACGCAGTATTTT. As protein: CASSLSGGRDTQYF.

This clone has more than one count but fewer than ten. The rearrangement links TRBV19 to TRBJ2-1, with 10 bases aligning to TRBD2. Trimming removed 4 bases from V and 4 bases from J; junction bases left unmatched: 4. Per the germline V gene, CDR1 is LNHDA and CDR2 is SQIVND (reference sequence). The CDR3 runs to 15 residues. CDR3 residues: CASSTLAGDYNEQFF. CDR3 coding DNA: TGTGCCAGTAGTACCCTAGCGGGGGATTACAATGAGCAGTTCTTC.

This rearrangement joins TRBV3-1 (or the pseudogene TRBV3-2) to TRBJ1-4; a weak D match, TRBD1 (6 bases). Trimming shortened V by 3 bases and J by 5 bases, and 16 bases separated the two germline ends. Germline-derived CDR1 and CDR2 are LGHDT and YNNKEL (reference sequence). The CDR3 covers 16 residues. The CDR3 bases are TGTGCCAGCAGCCAGTTCGGTACAGGGACCAATGAAAAACTGTTTTTT. As protein: CASSQFGTGTNEKLFF.

The CDR3 coding sequence is TGCGCCAGCAGCCAAGATTTCCCTAGTCGGGTGGAAACGCAGTATTTT. The encoded protein is CASSQDFPSRVETQYF. The chain carries TRBV4-3 and TRBJ2-3; D gene unclear. V lost 0 bases to trimming and J lost 9 bases, with 19 bases between them. The CDR3 runs to 16 residues. CDR1 is LGHNA, CDR2 YSLEER, per germline.

This CDR3 reads CASSLRSSGEETQYF. The CDR3 DNA is TGCGCCAGCAGCTTGAGGTCTAGCGGGGAGGAGACCCAGTACTTC. V and J are TRBV5-1 and TRBJ2-5; the match to TRBD2 covers 9 bases. The CDR3 has 15 amino acids. The germline CDR1 and CDR2 sequences are SGHRS and YFSETQ. The ends lost 1 base at V and 5 bases at J; junction bases unmatched: 6.

This clone occurred a few times. The chain links TRBV29-1 to TRBJ2-7, with D possibly matching TRBD1 (6 bases). Germline V gives CDR1 SQVTM, CDR2 ANQGSEA. V gave up 5 bases and J gave up 3 bases, with 11 bases separating them. This CDR3 has 12 residues. The CDR3 DNA reads TGCAGCGTTCTTCGCAGGGGCTACGAGCAGTACTTC. This encodes CSVLRRGYEQYF.

Remarks on this clone: At one of its ends the junction is not consistent with the germline gene, which may arise from a read error. The rearrangement joins TRBV3-1 (or the pseudogene TRBV3-2) to TRBJ2-7; the match to TRBD1 covers 7 bases. CDR1 is LGHDT and CDR2 is YNNKEL in the germline V gene (reference sequence). This CDR3 region has 12 residues. Here the CDR3 reads CASSQRTGIVLF. Written as DNA, the CDR3 is TGTGCCAGCAGCCAGAGGACAGGAATAGTTCTATTC.

The chain has TRBV7-9 and TRBJ2-5; 12 bases agree with TRBD2. Germline-derived CDR1 and CDR2 are SEHNR and FQNEAQ (reference sequence). The CDR3 has 16 amino acids. The trim removed 2 bases at V and 5 bases at J, leaving 6 bases unmatched. CDR3 coding DNA: TGTGCCAGCAGCTTACTAGCGGGAGGGCCCCAGGAGACCCAGTACTTC. Protein product: CASSLLAGGPQETQYF.

The chain has TRBV23-1 and TRBJ2-1, with TRBD2 matching over 7 bases. TRBV23-1 is annotated as an ORF whose role is uncertain. The CDR3 extends over 22 amino acids. Trimming took 4 bases from V and 5 from J; bases not matched to a gene: 29. For the CDR3, the DNA is TGCGCCAGCAGTCGGTTCCAGCTTTCAGCGGGGTTAAATCTTACGGTGCACAATGAGCAGTTCTTC. Translation gives CASSRFQLSAGLNLTVHNEQFF.

The rearrangement links TRBV20-1 to TRBJ1-2; TRBD1 matches 7 bases. The V segment lost 6 bases and the J segment 10 bases; nucleotides outside the gene matches: 8. Per germline, CDR1 DFQATT and CDR2 SNEGSKA (reference sequence). The CDR3 runs to 11 residues. Written as DNA, the CDR3 is TGCAGTGCCCGACTCGACAGGGACTACACCTTC. Amino acids: CSARLDRDYTF.

The chain couples TRBV7-3 to TRBJ2-1; D might be TRBD2 (5 bases). The CDR3 runs to 14 residues. Between the trimmed V and J ends, which lost 5 bases and 6 bases, there was a span of 14 bases. CDR1 and CDR2 (germline): SGHTA, FQGTGA. The CDR3 bases are TGTGCCAGCAGCCCCGGACTCCAACGCAATGAGCAGTTCTTC. Protein: CASSPGLQRNEQFF.

The gene calls are TRBV3-1 (or the pseudogene TRBV3-2) and TRBJ2-7; possible D gene TRBD1, 5 bases. The V end was cut by 0 bases, the J end by 4 bases, with 16 bases between. CDR1 is LGHDT and CDR2 is YNNKEL in the germline V gene (reference sequence). The CDR3 spans 16 residues. The CDR3 spells CASSQEQGYTRYEQYF. The DNA of the CDR3 is TGTGCCAGCAGCCAAGAGCAGGGATATACGAGATACGAGCAGTACTTC.

The chain joins TRBV13 to TRBJ1-2; 8 bases map to TRBD1. With V trimmed by 5 bases and J by 8 bases, 16 bases remained unmatched. The length of the CDR3 is 16 residues. CDR1 is PRHDT, CDR2 FYEKMQ, per germline (reference sequence). This chain's CDR3 is CASSPSRQGPAGGYTF. CDR3 sequence (DNA): TGTGCCAGCAGCCCCTCTAGACAGGGGCCGGCCGGGGGCTACACCTTC.

The J gene is TRBJ1-2, the V gene TRBV2, with D possibly matching TRBD1 (6 bases). CDR1 is SNHLY and CDR2 is FYNNEI in the germline V gene. The CDR3 runs to 15 residues. V gave up 3 bases and J gave up 8 bases, with 19 bases separating them. The CDR3 sequence: CASSDTHQGLGGYTF. Written as DNA, the CDR3 is TGTGCCAGCAGTGACACCCACCAGGGGCTAGGAGGCTACACCTTC.

V is TRBV19 and J is TRBJ2-7; D is perhaps TRBD2 (6 bases). This CDR3 comprises 14 residues. From germline, CDR1 is LNHDA and CDR2 SQIVND (reference sequence). The V and J ends lost 5 bases and 1 base respectively, with 12 bases between them. Here the CDR3 reads CASSVSGPSYEQYF. The CDR3 nucleotides are TGTGCCAGTAGTGTGAGCGGGCCGTCCTACGAGCAGTACTTC. The full variable domain, its missing parts supplied by reference TRBV19 and TRBJ2-7, is DGGITQSPKYLFRKEGQNVTLSCEQNLNHDAMYWYRQDPGQGLRLIYYSQIVNDFQKGDIAEGYSVSREKKESFPLTVTSAQKNPTAFYLCASSVSGPSYEQYFGPGTRLTVT.